The 10 T cell receptor beta chains given below trace back to one sample, sequenced in a study of vaccination and CD4 T cells after COVID-19. With the Oncomine TCR Beta short-read assay, DNA from cultured CD4+ T cells was sequenced. TCRdb passed the PCR reads through MiXCR, listing each CDR3 protein once. The table includes about 20,000 distinct CDR3 sequences, roughly 40% detected once. Treatment noted: roughly nine-day PBMC culture with coronavirus spike peptide pools or control peptides (ViraFEST assay). These receptors' antigens are unknown. This material consisted of CD4+ T cells from blood, cultured in vitro, taken before SARS-CoV-2 vaccination. The receptors shown here come from a human donor who received a COVID-19 vaccine.

The rearrangement links TRBV7-9 to TRBJ2-1, with unresolved D. The CDR3 length is 14 residues. Between the trimmed V and J ends, which lost 4 bases and 5 bases, there was a span of 12 bases. Germline loops: CDR1 SEHNR, CDR2 FQNEAQ (reference sequence). CDR3 in DNA: TGTGCCAGCAGCTACCCTCGGCAGAACAATGAGCAGTTCTTC. It translates to CASSYPRQNNEQFF. Variable domain in full (rest from reference TRBV7-9 and TRBJ2-1): DTGVSQNPRHKITKRGQNVTFRCDPISEHNRLYWYRQTLGQGPEFLTYFQNEAQLEKSRLLSDRFSAERPKGSFSTLEIQRTEQGDSAMYLCASSYPRQNNEQFFGPGTRLTVL.

This clonotype is a singleton in its sample. The rearrangement links TRBV20-1 to TRBJ2-7; the match to TRBD2 covers 8 bases. CDR3 length: 17 residues. Per the germline V gene, CDR1 is DFQATT and CDR2 is SNEGSKA (reference sequence). V was pared by 3 bases and J by 1 base, with 14 bases of the junction left unmatched. DNA of the CDR3: TGCAGTGCTAGTCCCGTAATTAGCGGGGCCTTTTCCTACGAGCAGTACTTC. It is translated as CSASPVISGAFSYEQYF.

The chain uses TRBV30 and TRBJ1-5; 7 bases are shared with TRBD1. The CDR3 contains 13 residues. With V trimmed by 3 bases and J by 3 bases, 2 bases remained unmatched. The V gene's germline CDR1 is GTSNPN and CDR2 SVGIG (reference sequence). CDR3 bases: TGTGCCTGGAGGGACAGGAACAATCAGCCCCAGCATTTT. This gives the protein CAWRDRNNQPQHF.

The J gene is TRBJ2-5, the V gene TRBV5-4; D is unclear. CDR1 and CDR2 (germline): SGHNT, YYREEE (reference sequence). There are 14 residues in the CDR3. Trimming removed 7 bases at V and 6 bases at J, with 19 bases between. The CDR3 bases are TGTGCCAGCGATCCGGACCCGGATCGTCAGACCCAGTACTTC. Residues: CASDPDPDRQTQYF.

This clonotype occurred a few times. The chain recombines TRBV19 with TRBJ1-1; TRBD1 matches 8 bases. V was pared by 6 bases and J by 1 base, with 13 bases of the junction left unmatched. CDR1 is LNHDA, CDR2 SQIVND, per germline (reference sequence). The CDR3 contains 17 residues. The CDR3 nucleotides read TGTGCCAGTAGCGGGTGGTTGCAGGGGGCGGGGAACACTGAAGCTTTCTTT. Translation gives CASSGWLQGAGNTEAFF.

The J gene is TRBJ1-3, the V gene TRBV6-1, with D unresolved. The CDR3 length is 15 residues. V dropped 6 bases and J dropped 3 bases, with 15 bases sitting between them. Germline V gene data show CDR1 as MNHNS and CDR2 as SASEGT. In DNA form, the CDR3 reads TGTGCCAGCAGCTCACCCGGCCAAGTTGGAAACACCATATATTTT. It codes for CASSSPGQVGNTIYF.

The chain links TRBV5-1 to TRBJ2-3; D is unclear. The CDR3 is 14 amino acids. V lost 0 bases and J lost 2, with 7 bases in between. Per the germline V gene, CDR1 is SGHRS and CDR2 is YFSETQ. DNA for the CDR3: TGCGCCAGCAGCTTGGAACTTCACACAGATACGCAGTATTTT. It yields the protein CASSLELHTDTQYF. Full variable domain (missing parts from reference TRBV5-1 and TRBJ2-3): KAGVTQTPRYLIKTRGQQVTLSCSPISGHRSVSWYQQTPGQGLQFLFEYFSETQRNKGNFPGRFSGRQFSNSRSEMNVSTLELGDSALYLCASSLELHTDTQYFGPGTRLTVL.

This clonotype was found a few times. This chain links TRBV19 with TRBJ1-2; 7 bases line up with TRBD1. Germline V CDR1 and CDR2: LNHDA, SQIVND (reference sequence). The junction had 12 bases not matched to a gene; V was cut back by 5 bases and J by 0 bases. The CDR3 totals 17 residues. In nucleotides, the CDR3 is TGTGCCAGTAGTCTACAGGGGAGGGAAGTATCTAACTATGGCTACACCTTC. Translated: CASSLQGREVSNYGYTF.

This clonotype was seen only a few times. The chain employs TRBV10-1 and TRBJ2-5, with 9 bases that match TRBD1. Germline V gene data show CDR1 as WNHNN and CDR2 as SYGVQD (reference sequence). J was trimmed by 5 bases and V by 2 bases; bases with no gene match: 9. The CDR3 totals 16 residues. Here the CDR3 DNA reads TGCGCCAGCAGTGAGGCAAAACAGGGGGCCGGGGAGACCCAGTACTTC. Amino acids: CASSEAKQGAGETQYF.

CDR3 sequence: CASSGQGETQYF. The CDR3 bases are TGCGCCAGCAGTGGGCAGGGAGAGACCCAGTACTTC. The J gene is TRBJ2-5, the V gene TRBV10-2; D may be TRBD1 (5 bases). The V end lost 4 bases, the J end lost 4 bases, and 7 bases lay between the germline ends. Germline CDR1 is WSHSY and CDR2 is SAAADI. The CDR3 runs to 12 residues.